This T cell receptor beta chain was captured in a study of cytomegalovirus exposure and HLA in healthy donors. Study overall: Assignment to the Caucasian-associated ancestry cluster applied to roughly 80% of the roughly 420 genotyped donors.

This clone was observed once. Its antigen is as yet unknown. Study-wide results and caveats: Researchers reported in a later analysis that a missense DCLRE1C variant was tied to TCR beta V- and J-gene trimming. Fewer N-insertions than the roughly 670-donor mean were reportedly shown by an Asian-associated ancestry cluster in a later analysis.

PCR involved 60 Vbeta and 13 Jbeta primers. Some clones are missing from TCRdb's copy, which holds only in-frame ones; the method was immunoSEQ multiplex PCR. This sample has 150,000 to 200,000 clones; around 77% occur once, and the top ten carry about 1.5%. The V gene's germline CDR1 is GTSNPN and CDR2 SVGIG (reference sequence). The CDR3 runs to 12 residues. Trimming removed 4 bases at V and 17 bases at J, with 20 bases between. The source material was PBMCs. This chain joins TRBV30 and TRBJ1-4; no definite D call. This sequence was found in a woman aged 25 to 39 in good health and CMV-seronegative. The CDR3: CAWIGSVGKIFF. CDR3 coding DNA: TGTGCCTGGATAGGTTCAGTCGGGAAGATTTTTTTT.